What follows are 12 T cell receptor beta chains derived from one specimen sequenced in a study of blood T cell repertoires in COVID-19. Measured with immunoSEQ multiplex PCR; TCRdb has only the in-frame clones, and not every one. The sample has roughly 86,000 clones; 85% are singletons. The sample consisted of peripheral blood. Source of these receptors: a man aged 50 or older with acute or convalescent COVID-19.

The V call is TRBV6-2 or TRBV6-3, the J call TRBJ2-5; D is undetermined. The germline CDR1 and CDR2 sequences are MNHEY and SVGEGT. The CDR3 consists of 13 residues. Trimming stripped 5 bases from V and 5 bases from J, with 12 bases between. CDR3 nucleotides: TGTGCCAGCAGTCGTATGCCCCGGGAGACCCAGTACTTC. This codes for CASSRMPRETQYF.

The rearrangement uses TRBV5-1 and TRBJ2-1; the match to TRBD2 covers 10 bases. Germline V gene lookup returns CDR1 SGHRS and CDR2 YFSETQ. Unmatched junction bases numbered 5, after V lost 0 bases and J lost 8 bases. The CDR3 is 15 residues long. The CDR3 bases are TGCGCCAGCAGCTTGGGTGCTAGCGGGAGAGATGAGCAGTTCTTC. Encoded protein: CASSLGASGRDEQFF.

The chain carries TRBV19 and TRBJ2-3; the D is unclear. The V gene lost 7 bases and the J gene lost 4 bases, with 12 bases spanning the gap. Germline CDR1 reads LNHDA; CDR2 reads SQIVND (reference sequence). CDR3 length: 13 amino acids. The CDR3 bases are TGTGCCAGTAACGGCGACTGGGCAGATACGCAGTATTTT. Protein product: CASNGDWADTQYF.

The rearrangement uses TRBV6-5 and TRBJ1-1; 7 bases fit TRBD1. The CDR3 is 13 amino acids. Germline CDR1 is MNHEY and CDR2 is SVGAGI. The V gene end was trimmed by 6 bases and the J gene end by 7 bases; junction bases not matched to a gene: 8. CDR3 coding DNA: TGTGCCAGCAGCCCACGGAGGGGGCTTGAAGCTTTCTTT. Protein: CASSPRRGLEAFF.

The gene calls are TRBV7-3 and TRBJ1-2; 8 bases are a match to TRBD1. J gave up 7 bases and V 2 bases, and 3 bases lay outside the gene matches. Germline-derived CDR1 and CDR2 are SGHTA and FQGTGA. The CDR3 spans 13 residues. CDR3 sequence: CASSLGQGFGYTF. The CDR3 bases are TGTGCCAGCAGCTTAGGACAGGGTTTTGGCTACACCTTC.

This clone has a single count. This chain uses TRBV6-5 with TRBJ2-7; 8 bases match TRBD1. Germline values: CDR1 MNHEY, CDR2 SVGAGI. V shed 4 bases, J shed 5 bases, and the junction held 4 bases outside the gene matches. The CDR3 runs to 13 residues. CDR3 residues: CASSSGQGDEQYF. The CDR3 DNA sequence: TGTGCCAGCAGTTCCGGACAGGGCGACGAGCAGTACTTC.

This clone appeared a single time. The rearrangement uses TRBV19 and TRBJ2-1, with 9 bases that match TRBD2. The CDR3 loop spans 15 amino acids. Trimming removed 5 bases from V and 2 bases from J; junction bases left unmatched: 4. Germline CDR1 is LNHDA and CDR2 is SQIVND (reference sequence). This chain's CDR3 is CASSWREGTYNEQFF. CDR3 DNA: TGTGCCAGTAGTTGGCGGGAGGGGACCTACAATGAGCAGTTCTTC. The entire variable domain, with the rest obtained from reference TRBV19 and TRBJ2-1, is as follows: DGGITQSPKYLFRKEGQNVTLSCEQNLNHDAMYWYRQDPGQGLRLIYYSQIVNDFQKGDIAEGYSVSREKKESFPLTVTSAQKNPTAFYLCASSWREGTYNEQFFGPGTRLTVL.

This rearrangement joins TRBV6-2 or TRBV6-3 to TRBJ1-1; TRBD1 might be the D (6 bases). The CDR3 is 14 residues long. Germline values: CDR1 MNHEY, CDR2 SVGEGT. V gave up 5 bases and J gave up 1 base, with 11 bases separating them. The CDR3 here is CASSHGQWNTEAFF. For the CDR3, the DNA is TGTGCCAGCAGTCACGGACAGTGGAACACTGAAGCTTTCTTT.

The CDR3 region is CASSRQSRGQYF. The DNA of the CDR3 is TGTGCCAGCAGCAGACAGTCGCGTGGGCAGTACTTC. V is TRBV12-3 or TRBV12-4 and J is TRBJ2-5, with D possibly TRBD1 on 5 matching bases. V was cut by 6 bases and J by 11 bases, with 16 bases left in between. The CDR3 covers 12 residues.

This chain joins TRBV7-2 and TRBJ2-1; TRBD2 aligns across 11 bases. The germline gives CDR1 SGHTA, CDR2 FQGNSA. The CDR3 has 15 residues. With V trimmed by 2 bases and J by 7 bases, 4 bases remained unmatched. The CDR3 here is CASSLQASGGNEQFF. CDR3 sequence (DNA): TGTGCCAGCAGCTTACAGGCTAGCGGGGGGAATGAGCAGTTCTTC.

The rearrangement joins TRBV10-2 to TRBJ1-4; 8 nucleotides line up with TRBD1. Germline values: CDR1 WSHSY, CDR2 SAAADI. The V and J ends lost 5 bases and 5 bases, in that order; junction bases with no gene match: 7. This CDR3 spans 15 amino acids. The DNA of the CDR3 is TGCGCCAGCAGTCAAGGACAGGGAACAAATGAAAAACTGTTTTTT. It specifies CASSQGQGTNEKLFF.

The sample holds one count of this clone. Here the CDR3 DNA reads TGTGCCAGCAGCCAACTGACAGGGGGGGTGGAGACCCAGTACTTC. Protein product: CASSQLTGGVETQYF. The chain has TRBV14 and TRBJ2-5, with 9 bases lining up with TRBD1. CDR1 is SGHDN, CDR2 FVKESK, per germline. The CDR3 is 15 amino acids. Trimming cost V 2 bases and J 5 bases; bases outside gene matches: 6.